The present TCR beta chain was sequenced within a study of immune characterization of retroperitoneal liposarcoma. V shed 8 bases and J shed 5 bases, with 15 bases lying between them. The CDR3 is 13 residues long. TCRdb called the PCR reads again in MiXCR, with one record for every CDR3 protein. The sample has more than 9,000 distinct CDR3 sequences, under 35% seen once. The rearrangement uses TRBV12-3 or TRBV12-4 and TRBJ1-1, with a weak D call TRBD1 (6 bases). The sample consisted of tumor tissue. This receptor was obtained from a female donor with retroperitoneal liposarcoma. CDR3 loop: CASLGQPGTEAFF. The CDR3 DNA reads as TGTGCCAGCTTGGGACAACCTGGGACTGAAGCTTTCTTT.